Below, 8 T cell receptor beta chains from the same sample are listed, as sequenced in a study of T cells in Graves' hyperthyroidism and ophthalmopathy. RNA transcripts served as the template for amplifying TCR beta CDR3 regions. The TCR CDR3 was amplified in a first-round RT-PCR using the HTBI primer set. MiXCR, run by TCRdb on the multiplex PCR reads, gives a single entry per CDR3 protein. The sample has fewer than 300,000 distinct CDR3 sequences; roughly 15% are singletons. Sequenced: blood. These receptors all stem from a woman in her forties or fifties with Graves' hyperthyroidism that later progressed to Graves' ophthalmopathy.

The chain joins TRBV5-5 to TRBJ2-1; no reliable D call. Per germline, CDR1 SGHKS and CDR2 YYEKEE (reference sequence). The CDR3 totals 17 residues. The germline V and J ends were trimmed by 1 base and 0 bases, with 14 bases remaining between them. The CDR3 is CASSLFGPINSYNEQFF. The CDR3 coding sequence is TGTGCCAGCAGCTTGTTCGGACCCATTAACTCCTACAATGAGCAGTTCTTC.

This clonotype has just a few counts. The chain carries TRBV4-2 and TRBJ1-1; TRBD1 matches 7 bases. CDR3 size: 18 residues. After removal of 1 base from V and 6 bases from J, the junction contained 17 bases not matched to a gene. Germline V gene data show CDR1 as LGHNA and CDR2 as YNFKEQ. CDR3 nucleotide sequence: TGTGCCAGCAGCCAAGCCAGGGCCGAACAGGGGCCTGGGGCTGAAGCTTTCTTT. This gives the protein CASSQARAEQGPGAEAFF.

This clonotype was seen at least ten times. This chain joins TRBV20-1 and TRBJ1-5, with TRBD1 as a possible D gene (5 bases). The V and J ends lost 1 base and 0 bases respectively, with 10 bases between them. The CDR3 is made up of 15 amino acids. The germline V gene encodes CDR1 DFQATT and CDR2 SNEGSKA (reference sequence). CDR3 sequence (DNA): TGCAGTGCTAGAGGGGACCCTAATAGCAATCAGCCCCAGCATTTT. Amino acids: CSARGDPNSNQPQHF.

Remarks on this clonotype: It may be a read error: a sequence one base away is much more abundant. Likely a read error: the CDR3 ends without its conserved phenylalanine or tryptophan. The chain has TRBV3-1 and TRBJ1-2; D gene ambiguous. The germline CDR1 and CDR2 sequences are LGHDT and YNNKEL (reference sequence). Trimming pared 6 bases from V and 3 bases from J, leaving 17 bases between. CDR3 length: 15 amino acids. CDR3 nucleotide sequence: TGTGCCAGCAGTGATAGGACGGGCTTGGACTATGGCTACACCCTC. Amino acid sequence: CASSDRTGLDYGYTL.

In its sample, this clonotype was seen many times. This chain joins TRBV12-5 and TRBJ2-3, with D possibly TRBD2 on 6 matching bases. This CDR3 is 16 amino acids long. Germline CDR1 reads LGHNT; CDR2 reads FRNRAP. Deletions cut 7 bases from V and 0 bases from J, with 17 bases between. CDR3 nucleotide sequence: TGTGCTAGTGCAGGGCCCGGGACTTCTAGCACAGATACGCAGTATTTT. Amino acid sequence: CASAGPGTSSTDTQYF.

In its sample, this clonotype was seen many times. The chain couples TRBV6-1 to TRBJ2-4; unclear D gene. The length of the CDR3 is 11 residues. Germline V gene lookup returns CDR1 MNHNS and CDR2 SASEGT. V was cut by 7 bases and J by 12 bases, with 13 bases left in between. CDR3 in DNA: TGTGCCAGCAACGAGTTTACACATCAGTACTTC. This codes for CASNEFTHQYF.

This clonotype was detected many times. This chain's CDR3 is CSARSREGGYNEQFF. CDR3 nucleotides: TGCAGTGCAAGAAGTCGGGAGGGTGGCTACAATGAGCAGTTCTTC. J is TRBJ2-1 and V is TRBV20-1; 8 nucleotides line up with TRBD2. Trimming cost V 6 bases and J 3 bases; bases outside gene matches: 10. The CDR3 totals 15 residues. CDR1 and CDR2 (germline): DFQATT, SNEGSKA (reference sequence).

The rearrangement joins TRBV19 to TRBJ1-2; D is undetermined. V was pared by 3 bases and J by 8 bases, with 19 bases between. Germline V gene data show CDR1 as LNHDA and CDR2 as SQIVND (reference sequence). The length of the CDR3 is 15 residues. The CDR3 bases are TGTGCCAGTAGTATTATCATCGGCAGCCTGCGGGGCTACACCTTC. Protein sequence: CASSIIIGSLRGYTF.